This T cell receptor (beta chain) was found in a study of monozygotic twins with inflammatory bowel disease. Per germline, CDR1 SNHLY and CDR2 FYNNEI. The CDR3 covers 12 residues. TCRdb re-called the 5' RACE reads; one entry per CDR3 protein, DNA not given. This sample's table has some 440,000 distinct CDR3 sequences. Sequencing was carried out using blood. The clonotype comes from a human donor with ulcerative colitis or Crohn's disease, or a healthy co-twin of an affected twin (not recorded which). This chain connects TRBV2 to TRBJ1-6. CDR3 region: CASRDYNSPLHF.